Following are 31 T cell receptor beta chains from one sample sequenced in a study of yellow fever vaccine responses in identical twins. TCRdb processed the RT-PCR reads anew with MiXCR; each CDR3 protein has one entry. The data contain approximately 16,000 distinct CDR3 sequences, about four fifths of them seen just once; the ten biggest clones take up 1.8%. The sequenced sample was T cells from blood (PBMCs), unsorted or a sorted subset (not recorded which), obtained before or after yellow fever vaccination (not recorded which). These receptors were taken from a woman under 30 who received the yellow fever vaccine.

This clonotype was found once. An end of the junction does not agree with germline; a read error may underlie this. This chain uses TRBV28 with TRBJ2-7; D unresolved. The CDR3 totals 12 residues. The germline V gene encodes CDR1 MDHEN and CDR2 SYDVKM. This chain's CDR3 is CASSIWSYEQYF. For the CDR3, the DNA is TGTGCCAGCAGTATATGGTCCTACGAGCAGTACTTC.

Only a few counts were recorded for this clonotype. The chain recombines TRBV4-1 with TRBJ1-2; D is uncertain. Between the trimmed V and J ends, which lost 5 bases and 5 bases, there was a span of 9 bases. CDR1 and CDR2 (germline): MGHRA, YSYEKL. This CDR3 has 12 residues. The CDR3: CASSSMKYGYTF. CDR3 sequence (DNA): TGCGCCAGCAGCTCCATGAAGTATGGCTACACCTTC.

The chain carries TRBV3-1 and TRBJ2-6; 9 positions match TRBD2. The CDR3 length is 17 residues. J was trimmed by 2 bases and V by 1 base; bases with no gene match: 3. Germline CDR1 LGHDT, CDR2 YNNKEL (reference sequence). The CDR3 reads CASSQGIAGAGANVLTF. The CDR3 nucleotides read TGTGCCAGCAGCCAAGGGATAGCGGGAGCTGGGGCCAACGTCCTGACTTTC.

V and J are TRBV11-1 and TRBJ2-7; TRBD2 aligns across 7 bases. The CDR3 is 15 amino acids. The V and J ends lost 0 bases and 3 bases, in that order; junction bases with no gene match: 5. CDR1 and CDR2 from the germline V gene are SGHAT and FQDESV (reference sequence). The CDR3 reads CASSLAGTTIYEQYF. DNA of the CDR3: TGTGCCAGCAGCTTAGCCGGGACTACTATCTACGAGCAGTACTTC.

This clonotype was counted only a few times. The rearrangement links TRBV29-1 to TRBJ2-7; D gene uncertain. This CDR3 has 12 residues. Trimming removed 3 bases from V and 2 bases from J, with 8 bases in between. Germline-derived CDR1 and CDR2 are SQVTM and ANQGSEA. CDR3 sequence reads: CSVEESTYEQYF. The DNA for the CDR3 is TGCAGCGTTGAGGAATCAACCTACGAGCAGTACTTC.

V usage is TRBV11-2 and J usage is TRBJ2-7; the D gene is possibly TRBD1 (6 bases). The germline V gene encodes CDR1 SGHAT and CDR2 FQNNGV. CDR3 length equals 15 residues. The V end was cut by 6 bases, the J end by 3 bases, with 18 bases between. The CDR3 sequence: CASSTRQALDYEQYF. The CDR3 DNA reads TGTGCCAGCAGTACCCGACAGGCTCTGGACTACGAGCAGTACTTC.

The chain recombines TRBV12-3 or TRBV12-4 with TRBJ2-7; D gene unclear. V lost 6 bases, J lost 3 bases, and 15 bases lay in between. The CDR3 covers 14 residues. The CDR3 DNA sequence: TGTGCCAGCAGCTCACTTGGGGTGGGCTACGAGCAGTACTTC. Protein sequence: CASSSLGVGYEQYF.

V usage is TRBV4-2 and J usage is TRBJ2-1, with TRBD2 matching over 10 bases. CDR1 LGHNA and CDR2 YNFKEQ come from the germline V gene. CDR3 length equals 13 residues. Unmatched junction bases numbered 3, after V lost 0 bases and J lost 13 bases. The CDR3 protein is CASSQDIAGGQFF. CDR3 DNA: TGTGCCAGCAGCCAAGATATAGCGGGAGGTCAGTTCTTC.

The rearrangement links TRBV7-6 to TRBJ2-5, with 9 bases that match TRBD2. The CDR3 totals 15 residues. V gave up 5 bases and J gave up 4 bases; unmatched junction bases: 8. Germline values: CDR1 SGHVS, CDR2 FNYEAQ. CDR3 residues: CASSIGGGAAETQYF. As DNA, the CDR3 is TGTGCCAGCAGCATTGGCGGGGGGGCGGCAGAGACCCAGTACTTC.

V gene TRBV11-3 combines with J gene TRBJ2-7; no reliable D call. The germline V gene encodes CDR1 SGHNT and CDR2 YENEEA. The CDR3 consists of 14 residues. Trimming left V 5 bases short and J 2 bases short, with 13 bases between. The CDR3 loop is CASSATAGTYEQYF. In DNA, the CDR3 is TGTGCCAGCAGCGCTACGGCCGGAACCTACGAGCAGTACTTC.

The CDR3 protein is CASSGRASNTGELFF. CDR3 in DNA: TGCGCCAGCTCAGGCCGCGCCTCGAACACCGGGGAGCTGTTTTTT. This chain joins TRBV5-1 and TRBJ2-2; D ambiguous. This CDR3 is 15 amino acids long. V shed 7 bases and J shed 0 bases, with 13 bases lying between them. Germline CDR1 reads SGHRS; CDR2 reads YFSETQ. The full variable domain, its missing parts supplied by reference TRBV5-1 and TRBJ2-2, is KAGVTQTPRYLIKTRGQQVTLSCSPISGHRSVSWYQQTPGQGLQFLFEYFSETQRNKGNFPGRFSGRQFSNSRSEMNVSTLELGDSALYLCASSGRASNTGELFFGEGSRLTVL.

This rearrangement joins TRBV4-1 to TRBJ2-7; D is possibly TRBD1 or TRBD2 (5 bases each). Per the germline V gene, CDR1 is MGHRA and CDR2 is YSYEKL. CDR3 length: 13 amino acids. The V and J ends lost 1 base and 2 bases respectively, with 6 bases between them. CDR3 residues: CASSQVGAYEQYF. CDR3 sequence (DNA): TGCGCCAGCAGCCAAGTGGGGGCCTACGAGCAGTACTTC.

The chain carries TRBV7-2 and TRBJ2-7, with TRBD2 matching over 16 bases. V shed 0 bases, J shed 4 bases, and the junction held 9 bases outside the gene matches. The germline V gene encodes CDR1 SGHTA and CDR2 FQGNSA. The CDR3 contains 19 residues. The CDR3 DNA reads TGTGCCAGCAGCTTAGCGCCTCCCGGGACTAGCGGGAGGGCATACGAGCAGTACTTC. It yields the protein CASSLAPPGTSGRAYEQYF.

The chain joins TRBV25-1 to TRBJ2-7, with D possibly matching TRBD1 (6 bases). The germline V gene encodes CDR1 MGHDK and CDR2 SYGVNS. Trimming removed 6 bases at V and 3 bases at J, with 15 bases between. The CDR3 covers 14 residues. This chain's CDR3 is CASSEQGSSYEQYF. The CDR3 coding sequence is TGTGCCAGCAGCGAGCAGGGGAGTAGCTACGAGCAGTACTTC.

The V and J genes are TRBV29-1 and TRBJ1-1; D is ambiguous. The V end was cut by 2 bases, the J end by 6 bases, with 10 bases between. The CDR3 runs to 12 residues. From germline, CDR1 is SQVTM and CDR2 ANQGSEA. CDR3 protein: CSVETDSPEAFF. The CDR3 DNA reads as TGCAGCGTTGAAACCGATTCCCCTGAAGCTTTCTTT.

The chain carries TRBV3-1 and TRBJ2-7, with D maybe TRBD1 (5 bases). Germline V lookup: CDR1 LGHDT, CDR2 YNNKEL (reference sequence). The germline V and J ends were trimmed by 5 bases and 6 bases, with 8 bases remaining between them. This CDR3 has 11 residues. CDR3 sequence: CASSSGSEQYF. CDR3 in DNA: TGTGCCAGCAGCTCAGGGTCCGAGCAGTACTTC.

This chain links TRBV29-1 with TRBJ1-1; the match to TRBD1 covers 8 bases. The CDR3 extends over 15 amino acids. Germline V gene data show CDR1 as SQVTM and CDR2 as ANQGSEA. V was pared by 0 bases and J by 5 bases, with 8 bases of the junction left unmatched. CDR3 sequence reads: CSVEDFGQGWTEAFF. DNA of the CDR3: TGCAGCGTTGAAGATTTCGGACAGGGTTGGACTGAAGCTTTCTTT.

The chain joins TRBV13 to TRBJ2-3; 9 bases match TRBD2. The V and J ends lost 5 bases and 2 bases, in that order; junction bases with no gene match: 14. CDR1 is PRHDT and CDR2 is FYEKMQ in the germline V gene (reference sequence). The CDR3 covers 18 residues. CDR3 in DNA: TGTGCCAGCAGCGCGGAGGCTAGCGGGGTTTCCCCCACAGATACGCAGTATTTT. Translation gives CASSAEASGVSPTDTQYF.

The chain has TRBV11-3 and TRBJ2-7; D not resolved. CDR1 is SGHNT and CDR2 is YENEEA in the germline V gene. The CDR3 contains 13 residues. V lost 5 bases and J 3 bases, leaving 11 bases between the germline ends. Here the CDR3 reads CASSQQIVYEQYF. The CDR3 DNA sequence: TGTGCCAGCAGCCAGCAGATAGTCTACGAGCAGTACTTC.

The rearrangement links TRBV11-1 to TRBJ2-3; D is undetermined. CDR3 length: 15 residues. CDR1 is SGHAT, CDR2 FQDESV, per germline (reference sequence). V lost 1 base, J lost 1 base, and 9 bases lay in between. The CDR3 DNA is TGTGCCAGCAGCTTAGTGACGGCACGCACAGATACGCAGTATTTT. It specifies CASSLVTARTDTQYF.

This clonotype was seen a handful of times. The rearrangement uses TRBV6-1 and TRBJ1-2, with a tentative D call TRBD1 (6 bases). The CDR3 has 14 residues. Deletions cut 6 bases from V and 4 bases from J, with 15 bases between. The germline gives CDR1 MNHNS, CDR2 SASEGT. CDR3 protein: CASSGLGAGYGYTF. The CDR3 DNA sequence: TGTGCCAGCAGCGGCTTGGGGGCGGGCTATGGCTACACCTTC.

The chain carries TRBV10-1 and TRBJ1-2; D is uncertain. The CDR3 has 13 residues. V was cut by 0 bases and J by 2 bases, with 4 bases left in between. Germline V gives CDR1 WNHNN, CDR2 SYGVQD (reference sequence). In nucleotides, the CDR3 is TGCGCCAGCAGTGAGTCAGGGAACTATGGCTACACCTTC. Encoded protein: CASSESGNYGYTF.

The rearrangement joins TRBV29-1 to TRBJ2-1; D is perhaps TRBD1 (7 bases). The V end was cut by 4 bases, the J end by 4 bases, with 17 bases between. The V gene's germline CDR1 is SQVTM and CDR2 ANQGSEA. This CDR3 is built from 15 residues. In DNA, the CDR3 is TGCAGCGTTGCATTCGAGGCAGGGGGGTACAATGAGCAGTTCTTC. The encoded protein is CSVAFEAGGYNEQFF.

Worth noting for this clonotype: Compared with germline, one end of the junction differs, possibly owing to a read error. The CDR3 sequence: CASSWDSEETQYF. CDR3 DNA sequence: TGTGCTAGCAGCTGGGACTCCGAAGAGACCCAGTACTTC. The genes are TRBV7-7 and TRBJ2-5, with D maybe TRBD2 (6 bases). The length of the CDR3 is 13 residues. Germline assignment: CDR1 SSHAT and CDR2 FNYEAQ (reference sequence).

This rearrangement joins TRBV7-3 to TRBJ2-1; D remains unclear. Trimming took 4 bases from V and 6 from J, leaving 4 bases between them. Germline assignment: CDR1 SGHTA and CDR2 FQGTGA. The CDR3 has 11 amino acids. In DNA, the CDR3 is TGTGCCAGCAGCTCCCGCAATGAGCAGTTCTTC. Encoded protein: CASSSRNEQFF. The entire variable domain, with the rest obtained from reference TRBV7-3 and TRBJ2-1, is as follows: GAGVSQTPSNKVTEKGKYVELRCDPISGHTALYWYRQSLGQGPEFLIYFQGTGAADDSGLPNDRFFAVRPEGSVSTLKIQRTERGDSAVYLCASSSRNEQFFGPGTRLTVL.

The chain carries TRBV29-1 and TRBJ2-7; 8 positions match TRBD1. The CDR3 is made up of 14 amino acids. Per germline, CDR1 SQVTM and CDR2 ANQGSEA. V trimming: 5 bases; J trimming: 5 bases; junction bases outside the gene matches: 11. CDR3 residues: CSVFPGGAPNEQYF. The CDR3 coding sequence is TGCAGCGTTTTCCCAGGGGGCGCTCCCAACGAGCAGTACTTC.

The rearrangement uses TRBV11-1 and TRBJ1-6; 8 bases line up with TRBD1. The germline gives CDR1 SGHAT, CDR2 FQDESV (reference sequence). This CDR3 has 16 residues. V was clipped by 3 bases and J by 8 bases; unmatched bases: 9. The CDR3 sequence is CASSFRQGLDYSPLHF. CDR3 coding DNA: TGTGCCAGCAGCTTTAGACAGGGGTTGGATTATTCACCCCTCCACTTT.

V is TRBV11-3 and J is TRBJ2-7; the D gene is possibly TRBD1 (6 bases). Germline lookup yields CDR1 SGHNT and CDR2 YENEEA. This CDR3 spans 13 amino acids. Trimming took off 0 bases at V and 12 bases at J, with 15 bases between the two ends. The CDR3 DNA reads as TGTGCCAGCAGCTTAGAAGTAGGACAGAGGCCGTACTTC. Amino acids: CASSLEVGQRPYF.

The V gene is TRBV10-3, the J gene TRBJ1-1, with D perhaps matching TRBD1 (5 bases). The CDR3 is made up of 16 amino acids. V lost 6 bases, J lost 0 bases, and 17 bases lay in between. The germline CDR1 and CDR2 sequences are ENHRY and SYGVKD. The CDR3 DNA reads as TGTGCCATCAGGGCGGGAAGGGGAGACATGAACACTGAAGCTTTCTTT. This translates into CAIRAGRGDMNTEAFF.

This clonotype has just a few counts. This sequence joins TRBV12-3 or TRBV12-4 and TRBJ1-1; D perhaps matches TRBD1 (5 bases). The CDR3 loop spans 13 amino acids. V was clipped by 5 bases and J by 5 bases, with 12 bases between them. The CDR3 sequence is CASSRNRQTEAFF. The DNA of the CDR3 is TGTGCCAGCAGTCGAAACAGGCAAACTGAAGCTTTCTTT.

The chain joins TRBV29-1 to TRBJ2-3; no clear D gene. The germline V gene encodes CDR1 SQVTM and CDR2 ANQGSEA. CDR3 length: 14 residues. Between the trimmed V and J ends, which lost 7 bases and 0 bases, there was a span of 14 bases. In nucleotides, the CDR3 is TGCAGCGCCCCGAAGTATGCCAGCACAGATACGCAGTATTTT. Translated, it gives CSAPKYASTDTQYF.